This T cell receptor (beta chain) was recorded in a study of blood T cell repertoires in COVID-19. Turning to the study itself: Samples came from the United States, Italy and Spain, spanning acute and convalescent COVID-19.

CDR1 and CDR2 (germline): SGHTA, FQGNSA. The CDR3 length is 14 residues. V was clipped by 5 bases and J by 13 bases, with 20 bases between them. Data came from immunoSEQ multiplex PCR; TCRdb stores just in-frame clones and leaves some out. The table records roughly 300,000 clones, roughly 88% of them present only once. The source material was peripheral blood. This receptor was obtained from a man aged 18 to 35 with active or convalescent COVID-19. This chain joins TRBV7-2 and TRBJ2-2; D possibly corresponds to TRBD2 (5 bases). DNA of the CDR3: TGTGCCAGCAGCCCCCCTACACTTACAGAGGGGCTGTTTTTT. Amino acid sequence: CASSPPTLTEGLFF.